These T cell receptor beta chains were read from a single sample in a study of T cells in Graves' hyperthyroidism and ophthalmopathy. TCRdb fed the multiplex PCR reads into MiXCR, producing one record per CDR3 protein. The sample yields 300,000 to 450,000 distinct CDR3 sequences, roughly 13% seen once. Sequencing was performed on blood. All receptors come from an older woman with Graves' hyperthyroidism. Both conserved end residues are part of each CDR3. A D gene is named only where the DNA matches it firmly. Expanded clones get a size class; other rows say once, few or many, or leave the size out.

d_gene: TRBD1
v_gene: TRBV20-1
abundance: NA
j_gene: TRBJ2-7
CDR3aa: CSAPRTGYSYEQYF
CDR3nt: TGCAGTGCTCCTCGGACAGGGTACTCCTACGAGCAGTACTTC

d_gene: NA
v_gene: TRBV29-1
abundance: many
j_gene: TRBJ1-1
CDR3aa: CSVEGGQGTEAFF
CDR3nt: TGCAGCGTTGAAGGGGGGCAGGGCACTGAAGCTTTCTTT

d_gene: NA
v_gene: TRBV18
abundance: many
j_gene: TRBJ2-3
CDR3aa: CASSPPGRDSTDTQYF
CDR3nt: TGTGCCAGCTCACCGCCGGGGCGCGATAGCACAGATACGCAGTATTTT

d_gene: NA
v_gene: TRBV30
abundance: many
j_gene: TRBJ2-7
CDR3aa: CAWSQLRSHEQYF
CDR3nt: TGTGCCTGGAGTCAACTAAGGTCTCACGAGCAGTACTTC

d_gene: NA
v_gene: TRBV5-6
abundance: many
j_gene: TRBJ1-1
CDR3aa: CASTKERARNTEAFF
CDR3nt: TGTGCCAGCACCAAGGAAAGGGCCAGGAACACTGAAGCTTTCTTT

d_gene: NA
v_gene: TRBV10-2
abundance: many
j_gene: TRBJ1-5
CDR3aa: CASSEFGTSNQPQHF
CDR3nt: TGCGCCAGCAGTGAGTTTGGGACTAGCAATCAGCCCCAGCATTTT

d_gene: NA
v_gene: TRBV28
abundance: NA
j_gene: TRBJ1-4
CDR3aa: CASGIAGAGGTNEKLFF
CDR3nt: TGTGCCAGCGGTATCGCAGGGGCAGGAGGAACTAATGAAAAACTGTTTTTT

d_gene: NA
v_gene: TRBV30
abundance: many
j_gene: TRBJ2-4
CDR3aa: CACGTLTDIQYF
CDR3nt: TGTGCCTGCGGGACTCTCACGGACATTCAGTACTTC

d_gene: NA
v_gene: TRBV3-1
abundance: many
j_gene: TRBJ2-3
CDR3aa: CASSQALGTDTQYF
CDR3nt: TGTGCCAGCAGCCAAGCCCTCGGGACGGATACGCAGTATTTT

d_gene: NA
v_gene: TRBV19
abundance: many
j_gene: TRBJ1-2
CDR3aa: CASSYRDNRDGYTF
CDR3nt: TGTGCCAGTAGTTACCGGGACAATCGGGATGGCTACACCTTC

d_gene: NA
v_gene: TRBV5-1
abundance: few
j_gene: TRBJ2-2
CDR3aa: CASSPRTDITGELFF
CDR3nt: TGCGCCAGCAGCCCCCGGACGGATATCACCGGGGAGCTGTTTTTT

d_gene: NA
v_gene: TRBV30
abundance: many
j_gene: TRBJ1-2
CDR3aa: CAWRQKGARGYTF
CDR3nt: TGTGCCTGGAGGCAGAAAGGGGCGCGCGGCTACACCTTC

d_gene: NA
v_gene: TRBV27
abundance: many
j_gene: TRBJ2-2
CDR3aa: CASRRNTGELFF
CDR3nt: TGTGCCAGCCGGCGTAACACCGGGGAGCTGTTTTTT

d_gene: NA
v_gene: TRBV11-3
abundance: many
j_gene: TRBJ2-3
CDR3aa: CASSSQTVGTDTQYF
CDR3nt: TGTGCCAGCAGCTCCCAGACAGTTGGCACAGATACGCAGTATTTT

d_gene: TRBD1
v_gene: TRBV12-3/TRBV12-4
abundance: many
j_gene: TRBJ1-2
CDR3aa: CASSPQGARGYTF
CDR3nt: TGTGCCAGCAGTCCGCAGGGGGCGCGTGGCTACACCTTC

d_gene: NA
v_gene: TRBV7-9
abundance: many
j_gene: TRBJ1-1
CDR3aa: CASGGLGVTEAFF
CDR3nt: TGTGCCAGCGGCGGCCTTGGGGTCACTGAAGCTTTCTTT

d_gene: TRBD1
v_gene: TRBV6-1
abundance: NA
j_gene: TRBJ2-2
CDR3aa: CASVGTGGFSGELFF
CDR3nt: TGTGCCAGCGTTGGGACAGGGGGCTTTAGCGGGGAGCTGTTTTTT

d_gene: TRBD2
v_gene: TRBV6-1
abundance: many
j_gene: TRBJ2-7
CDR3aa: CASSYTKTSRDEQYF
CDR3nt: TGTGCCAGCAGTTACACCAAGACTAGCCGCGACGAGCAGTACTTC

d_gene: NA
v_gene: TRBV12-3/TRBV12-4
abundance: many
j_gene: TRBJ1-1
CDR3aa: CAIRFRDTEAFF
CDR3nt: TGTGCCATCAGATTCAGGGACACTGAAGCTTTCTTT

d_gene: NA
v_gene: TRBV6-1
abundance: few
j_gene: TRBJ1-6
CDR3aa: CASSQPGARSPLHF
CDR3nt: TGTGCCAGCAGCCAGCCGGGGGCGCGTTCACCCCTCCACTTT

d_gene: TRBD1
v_gene: TRBV28
abundance: many
j_gene: TRBJ2-2
CDR3aa: CASAGQGARTGELFF
CDR3nt: TGTGCCAGCGCGGGACAGGGGGCGAGGACCGGGGAGCTGTTTTTT

d_gene: NA
v_gene: TRBV28
abundance: many
j_gene: TRBJ1-6
CDR3aa: CASLLRGFNSPLHF
CDR3nt: TGTGCCAGCCTGTTACGAGGCTTTAATTCACCCCTCCACTTT

d_gene: NA
v_gene: TRBV28
abundance: many
j_gene: TRBJ2-7
CDR3aa: CASSEGSFYEQYF
CDR3nt: TGTGCCAGCAGTGAAGGTTCCTTCTACGAGCAGTACTTC

d_gene: NA
v_gene: TRBV13
abundance: many
j_gene: TRBJ2-1
CDR3aa: CASSIGNSYNEQFF
CDR3nt: TGTGCCAGCAGCATCGGGAACTCCTACAATGAGCAGTTCTTC

d_gene: NA
v_gene: TRBV20-1
abundance: many
j_gene: TRBJ1-1
CDR3aa: CSARDPRTANTEAFF
CDR3nt: TGCAGTGCTAGAGACCCCCGGACAGCGAACACTGAAGCTTTCTTT

d_gene: NA
v_gene: TRBV7-9
abundance: few
j_gene: TRBJ2-3
CDR3aa: CASSPGGGASDTQYF
CDR3nt: TGTGCCAGCAGCCCGGGTGGGGGGGCCTCGGATACGCAGTATTTT

d_gene: NA
v_gene: TRBV4-1
abundance: NA
j_gene: TRBJ2-2
CDR3aa: CASSQGTTTNTGELFF
CDR3nt: TGCGCCAGCAGCCAAGGGACCACCACGAACACCGGGGAGCTGTTTTTT

d_gene: NA
v_gene: TRBV7-2
abundance: many
j_gene: TRBJ2-5
CDR3aa: CASSSGVLYQETQYF
CDR3nt: TGTGCCAGCAGCTCCGGAGTCTTGTACCAAGAGACCCAGTACTTC

d_gene: NA
v_gene: TRBV29-1
abundance: many
j_gene: TRBJ1-2
CDR3aa: CSAGTLRGPRGYTF
CDR3nt: TGCAGCGCGGGGACGCTACGGGGGCCGAGGGGCTACACCTTC

d_gene: TRBD1
v_gene: TRBV11-3
abundance: many
j_gene: TRBJ2-3
CDR3aa: CASSPRQDRVMTDTQYF
CDR3nt: TGTGCCAGCAGCCCCCGCCAGGACAGGGTTATGACAGATACGCAGTATTTT

d_gene: TRBD2
v_gene: TRBV11-2
abundance: many
j_gene: TRBJ2-2
CDR3aa: CASSSIGLAVGELFF
CDR3nt: TGTGCCAGCAGCTCAATAGGGCTAGCGGTCGGGGAGCTGTTTTTT

d_gene: NA
v_gene: TRBV4-1
abundance: NA
j_gene: TRBJ2-5
CDR3aa: CASSHRLGQETQYF
CDR3nt: TGCGCCAGCAGCCACCGACTAGGTCAAGAGACCCAGTACTTC

d_gene: NA
v_gene: TRBV6-5
abundance: NA
j_gene: TRBJ2-7
CDR3aa: CASSYTGLQYF
CDR3nt: TGTGCCAGCAGTTATACAGGCTTGCAGTACTTC

d_gene: NA
v_gene: TRBV12-3/TRBV12-4
abundance: once
j_gene: TRBJ1-1
CDR3aa: CASSLQGMGLDTEAFF
CDR3nt: TGTGCCAGTAGCCTACAGGGTATGGGGCTGGACACTGAAGCTTTCTTT

d_gene: TRBD2
v_gene: TRBV20-1
abundance: many
j_gene: TRBJ2-3
CDR3aa: CSARIGLAGKGTQYF
CDR3nt: TGCAGTGCTCGTATCGGACTAGCGGGAAAGGGTACGCAGTATTTT

d_gene: TRBD1
v_gene: TRBV12-3/TRBV12-4
abundance: many
j_gene: TRBJ1-2
CDR3aa: CASSTGGYGYGYTF
CDR3nt: TGTGCCAGCAGTACAGGGGGCTACGGCTATGGCTACACCTTC

d_gene: TRBD2
v_gene: TRBV20-1
abundance: NA
j_gene: TRBJ2-1
CDR3aa: CSAPQDGLAGTKSYNEQFF
CDR3nt: TGCAGTGCTCCACAGGATGGACTAGCGGGAACAAAATCCTACAATGAGCAGTTCTTC

d_gene: NA
v_gene: TRBV6-1
abundance: many
j_gene: TRBJ1-3
CDR3aa: CASSEARGLGGTIYF
CDR3nt: TGTGCCAGCAGTGAAGCTCGGGGGCTGGGTGGCACCATATATTTT

d_gene: TRBD1
v_gene: TRBV3-1
abundance: NA
j_gene: TRBJ1-5
CDR3aa: CASSQDPRGRNQPQHF
CDR3nt: TGTGCCAGCAGCCAAGATCCCAGGGGGCGAAATCAGCCCCAGCATTTT

d_gene: NA
v_gene: TRBV20-1
abundance: NA
j_gene: TRBJ1-2
CDR3aa: CSARDTQGITYGYTF
CDR3nt: TGCAGTGCTAGAGACACCCAGGGGATTACTTATGGCTACACCTTC

d_gene: TRBD2
v_gene: TRBV7-2
abundance: NA
j_gene: TRBJ2-3
CDR3aa: CASSLAGTSGSQDTQYF
CDR3nt: TGTGCCAGCAGCTTAGCCGGGACTAGCGGGAGTCAAGATACGCAGTATTTT

d_gene: NA
v_gene: TRBV6-1
abundance: many
j_gene: TRBJ2-7
CDR3aa: CASSETGSYEQYF
CDR3nt: TGTGCCAGCAGTGAAACTGGATCCTACGAGCAGTACTTC

d_gene: NA
v_gene: TRBV5-1
abundance: many
j_gene: TRBJ2-3
CDR3aa: CASSLGRVPPPTQYF
CDR3nt: TGCGCCAGCAGCTTGGGCAGGGTCCCCCCACCTACGCAGTATTTT

d_gene: NA
v_gene: TRBV5-1
abundance: few
j_gene: TRBJ2-1
CDR3aa: CASSLVLATYNEQFF
CDR3nt: TGCGCCAGCAGCTTGGTGCTAGCGACCTACAATGAGCAGTTCTTC

d_gene: NA
v_gene: TRBV7-3
abundance: many
j_gene: TRBJ1-1
CDR3aa: CASSYGGRNTEAFF
CDR3nt: TGTGCCAGCAGCTATGGGGGGCGCAACACTGAAGCTTTCTTT

d_gene: TRBD2
v_gene: TRBV29-1
abundance: many
j_gene: TRBJ2-5
CDR3aa: CSVGLAGETQYF
CDR3nt: TGCAGCGTTGGTCTAGCGGGAGAGACCCAGTACTTC

d_gene: NA
v_gene: TRBV6-5
abundance: NA
j_gene: TRBJ2-5
CDR3aa: CASSYVTDQETQYF
CDR3nt: TGTGCCAGCAGTTACGTGACAGACCAAGAGACCCAGTACTTC

d_gene: TRBD1
v_gene: TRBV29-1
abundance: few
j_gene: TRBJ2-7
CDR3aa: CSALTGLKDEQYF
CDR3nt: TGCAGCGCCCTGACAGGGTTGAAGGACGAGCAGTACTTC

d_gene: NA
v_gene: TRBV11-2
abundance: many
j_gene: TRBJ2-7
CDR3aa: CASSLRTAGLIIYEQYF
CDR3nt: TGTGCCAGCAGCTTACGTACAGCCGGACTAATCATCTACGAGCAGTACTTC

d_gene: NA
v_gene: TRBV2
abundance: NA
j_gene: TRBJ2-3
CDR3aa: CASTITWRTQYF
CDR3nt: TGTGCCAGCACCATAACCTGGAGGACGCAGTATTTT

d_gene: TRBD2
v_gene: TRBV3-1
abundance: many
j_gene: TRBJ2-1
CDR3aa: CASSQRRTSGSAWTQFF
CDR3nt: TGTGCCAGCAGCCAACGTAGGACTAGCGGGAGTGCTTGGACGCAGTTCTTC

d_gene: TRBD2
v_gene: TRBV28
abundance: many
j_gene: TRBJ2-1
CDR3aa: CASSPASISGSSYNEQFF
CDR3nt: TGTGCCAGCAGTCCCGCTTCTATTAGCGGGAGCTCCTACAATGAGCAGTTCTTC

d_gene: NA
v_gene: TRBV5-1
abundance: few
j_gene: TRBJ2-3
CDR3aa: CASSLGGEGTQYF
CDR3nt: TGCGCCAGCAGCTTGGGAGGGGAAGGTACGCAGTATTTT

d_gene: NA
v_gene: TRBV6-5
abundance: many
j_gene: TRBJ2-5
CDR3aa: CASSYSLAQRRETQYF
CDR3nt: TGTGCCAGCAGTTACAGCCTAGCGCAGAGGAGGGAGACCCAGTACTTC

d_gene: TRBD1
v_gene: TRBV2
abundance: many
j_gene: TRBJ2-2
CDR3aa: CASRKGQVNTGELFF
CDR3nt: TGTGCCAGCAGGAAGGGACAGGTGAACACCGGGGAGCTGTTTTTT